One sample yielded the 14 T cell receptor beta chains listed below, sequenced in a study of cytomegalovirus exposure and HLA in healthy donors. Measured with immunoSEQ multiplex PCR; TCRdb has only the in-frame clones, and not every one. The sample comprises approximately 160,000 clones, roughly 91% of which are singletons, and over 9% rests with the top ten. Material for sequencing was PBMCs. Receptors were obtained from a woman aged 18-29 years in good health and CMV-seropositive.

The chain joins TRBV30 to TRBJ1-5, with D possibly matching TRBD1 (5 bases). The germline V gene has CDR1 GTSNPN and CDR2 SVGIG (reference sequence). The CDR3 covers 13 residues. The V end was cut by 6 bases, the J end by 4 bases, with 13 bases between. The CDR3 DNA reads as TGTGCCTGTTCCGTCGACAGAAATCAGCCCCAGCATTTT. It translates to CACSVDRNQPQHF.

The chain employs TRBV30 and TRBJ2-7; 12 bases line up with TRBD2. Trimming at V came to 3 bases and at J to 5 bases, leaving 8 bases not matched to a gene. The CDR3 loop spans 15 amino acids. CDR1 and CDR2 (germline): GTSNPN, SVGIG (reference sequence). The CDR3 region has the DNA TGTGCCTGGAGATCTCTAGCGGGAGGGCGAAACGAGCAGTACTTC. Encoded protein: CAWRSLAGGRNEQYF.

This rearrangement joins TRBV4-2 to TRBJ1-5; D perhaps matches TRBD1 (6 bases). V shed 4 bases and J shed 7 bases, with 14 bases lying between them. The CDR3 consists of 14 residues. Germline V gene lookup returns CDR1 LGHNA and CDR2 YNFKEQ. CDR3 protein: CASSRGGTGQPQHF. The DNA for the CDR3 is TGTGCCAGCAGCCGAGGGGGAACGGGGCAGCCCCAGCATTTT.

The CDR3: CASTLGGWEGETQYF. The CDR3, as DNA: TGTGCCAGTACCTTAGGGGGTTGGGAGGGAGAGACCCAGTACTTC. J is TRBJ2-5 and V is TRBV19, with D possibly TRBD2 on 7 matching bases. V was shortened by 7 bases and J by 4 bases, with 19 bases between the two germline ends. Germline CDR1 is LNHDA and CDR2 is SQIVND (reference sequence). CDR3 size: 15 residues.

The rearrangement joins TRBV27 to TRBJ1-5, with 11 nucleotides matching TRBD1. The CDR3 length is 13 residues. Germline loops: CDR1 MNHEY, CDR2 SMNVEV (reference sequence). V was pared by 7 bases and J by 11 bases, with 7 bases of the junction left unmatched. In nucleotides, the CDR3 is TGTGCCAGCACCGGGACAGGGGGTACGACCCAGCATTTT. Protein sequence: CASTGTGGTTQHF.

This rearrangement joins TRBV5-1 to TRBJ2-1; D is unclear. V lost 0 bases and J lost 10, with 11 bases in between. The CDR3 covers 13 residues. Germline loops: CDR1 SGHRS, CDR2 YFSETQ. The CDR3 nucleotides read TGCGCCAGCAGCTTGGTTGCTCGTAGCGAGCAGTTCTTC. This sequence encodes CASSLVARSEQFF.

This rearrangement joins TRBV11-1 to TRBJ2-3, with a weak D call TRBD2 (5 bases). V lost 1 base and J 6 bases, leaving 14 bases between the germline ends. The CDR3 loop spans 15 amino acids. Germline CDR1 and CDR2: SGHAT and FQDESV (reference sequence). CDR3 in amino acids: CASSLVPAPGDTQYF. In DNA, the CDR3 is TGTGCCAGCAGCTTAGTTCCAGCCCCGGGGGATACGCAGTATTTT.

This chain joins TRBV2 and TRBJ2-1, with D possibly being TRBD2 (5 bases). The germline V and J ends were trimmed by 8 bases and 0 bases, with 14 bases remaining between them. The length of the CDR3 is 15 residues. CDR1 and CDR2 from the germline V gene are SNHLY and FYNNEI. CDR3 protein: CASLLLASSYNEQFF. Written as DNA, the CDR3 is TGTGCCAGCCTTCTTTTAGCGAGCTCCTACAATGAGCAGTTCTTC.

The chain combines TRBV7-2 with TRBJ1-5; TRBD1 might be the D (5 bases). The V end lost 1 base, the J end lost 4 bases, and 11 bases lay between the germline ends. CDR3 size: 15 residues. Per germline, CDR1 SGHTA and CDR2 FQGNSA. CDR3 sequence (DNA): TGTGCCAGCAGCTTAGTGCAGGGTTTGAATCAGCCCCAGCATTTT. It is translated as CASSLVQGLNQPQHF.

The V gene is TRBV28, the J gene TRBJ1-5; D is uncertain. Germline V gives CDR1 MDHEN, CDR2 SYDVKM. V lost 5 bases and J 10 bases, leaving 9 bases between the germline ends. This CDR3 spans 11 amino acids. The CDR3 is CASSVEGPQHF. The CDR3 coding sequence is TGTGCCAGCAGTGTTGAGGGTCCCCAGCATTTT.

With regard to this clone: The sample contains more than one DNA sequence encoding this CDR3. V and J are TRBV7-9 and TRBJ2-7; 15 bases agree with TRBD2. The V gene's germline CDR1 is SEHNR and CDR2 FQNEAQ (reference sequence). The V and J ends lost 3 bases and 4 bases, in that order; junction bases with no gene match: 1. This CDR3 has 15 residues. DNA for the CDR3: TGTGCCAGCAGCTTGGGGACTAGCGGGGGGTACGAGCAGTACTTC. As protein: CASSLGTSGGYEQYF. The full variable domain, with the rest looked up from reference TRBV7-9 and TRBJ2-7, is DTGVSQNPRHKITKRGQNVTFRCDPISEHNRLYWYRQTLGQGPEFLTYFQNEAQLEKSRLLSDRFSAERPKGSFSTLEIQRTEQGDSAMYLCASSLGTSGGYEQYFGPGTRLTVT.

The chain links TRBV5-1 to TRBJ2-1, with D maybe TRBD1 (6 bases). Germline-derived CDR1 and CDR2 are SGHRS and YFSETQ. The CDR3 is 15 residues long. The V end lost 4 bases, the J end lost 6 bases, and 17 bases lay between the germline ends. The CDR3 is CASSPGTGQSNEQFF. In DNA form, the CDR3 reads TGCGCCAGCAGCCCGGGCACGGGACAAAGCAATGAGCAGTTCTTC.

CDR3 loop: CASYGGSPYNEQFF. Here the CDR3 DNA reads TGTGCCAGCTACGGAGGGAGTCCCTACAATGAGCAGTTCTTC. This chain uses TRBV2 with TRBJ2-1; D might be TRBD2 (6 bases). Germline CDR1 and CDR2: SNHLY and FYNNEI. Trimming stripped 8 bases from V and 2 bases from J, with 13 bases between. The CDR3 spans 14 residues.

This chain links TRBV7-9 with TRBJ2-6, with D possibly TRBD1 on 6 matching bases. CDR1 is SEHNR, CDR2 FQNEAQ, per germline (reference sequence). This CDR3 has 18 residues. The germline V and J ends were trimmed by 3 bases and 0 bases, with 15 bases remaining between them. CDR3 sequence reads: CASSFLAGAASGANVLTF. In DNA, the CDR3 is TGTGCCAGCAGCTTCCTGGCAGGGGCCGCCTCTGGGGCCAACGTCCTGACTTTC.